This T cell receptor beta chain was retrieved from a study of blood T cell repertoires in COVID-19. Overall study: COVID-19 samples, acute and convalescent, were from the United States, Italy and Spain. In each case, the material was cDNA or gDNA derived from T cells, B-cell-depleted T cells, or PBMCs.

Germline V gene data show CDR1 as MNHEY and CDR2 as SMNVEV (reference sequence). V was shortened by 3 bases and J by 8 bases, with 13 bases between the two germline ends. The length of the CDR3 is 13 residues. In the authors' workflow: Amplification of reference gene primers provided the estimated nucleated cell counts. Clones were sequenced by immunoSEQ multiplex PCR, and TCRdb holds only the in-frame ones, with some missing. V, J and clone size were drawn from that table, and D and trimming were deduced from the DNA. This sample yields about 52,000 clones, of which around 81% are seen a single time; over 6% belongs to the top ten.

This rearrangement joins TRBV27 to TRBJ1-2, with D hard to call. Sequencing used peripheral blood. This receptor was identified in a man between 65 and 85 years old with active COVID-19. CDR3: CASSLEPGGGYTF. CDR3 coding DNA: TGTGCCAGCAGTTTGGAGCCAGGAGGGGGCTACACCTTC.